Listed below are T cell receptor beta chains from one sample, sequenced in a study of shared clonotypes between healthy human individuals. Only in-frame clones appear in the TCRdb table, and some are missing; sequencing was by immunoSEQ multiplex PCR. Of approximately 1.9 million clones listed, roughly 93% are singletons. Specimen: naive CD8+ T cells from PBMCs. These TCRs come from a man aged 18-30 years in good health. Some clones in this sample may be carry-over from other donors' samples. The conserved cysteine and the conserved F or W are not part of the CDR3 here. The order of the fields is CDR3 length, J gene, V gene, CDR3 protein.

>12|TRBJ2-2|TRBV5-8
ASSFPTDFGELF
>10|TRBJ2-1|TRBV4-3
ASSPQGGEQF
>13|TRBJ2-3|TRBV2
ASNGREGPEDTQY
>15|TRBJ2-1|TRBV4-3
ASSQAQRQHLYNEQF
>12|TRBJ1-5|TRBV27
ATQLGADNQPQH
>14|TRBJ1-1|TRBV19
ASTRDRSSGGTEAF
>13|TRBJ2-1|TRBV10-2
ASSPRRDRGDEQF
>16|TRBJ2-5|TRBV7-2
ASSFYGLAGGFGETQY
>14|TRBJ2-7|TRBV7-6
ASSPRFEITSYEQY
>15|TRBJ2-1|TRBV9
ASSEEKGAGPYNEQF
>13|TRBJ1-2|TRBV7-9
ASSLAVKPLGGYT
>13|TRBJ2-1|TRBV14
ASSPGSVTYNEQF
>13|TRBJ1-2|TRBV7-8
ASSLALDVRYGYT
>13|TRBJ1-6|TRBV7-9
ASSLVQGSNSPLH
>10|TRBJ2-1|TRBV9
ASSVDHNEQF
>14|TRBJ1-5|TRBV2
ASSPTGGGLNQPQH
>11|TRBJ2-1|TRBV2
ATLGGPGNEQF
>14|TRBJ1-1|TRBV12-1
ASSLGVRDLTFEAF
>15|TRBJ2-6|TRBV30
AWSGLGKNSGANVLT
>10|TRBJ1-5|TRBV13
ASRQGGQPQH
>14|TRBJ2-2|TRBV10-1
ASSGGLTANTGELF
>15|TRBJ2-1|TRBV13
ASSPNSLAGGYNEQF
>12|TRBJ2-7|TRBV7-8
ASSSGTALREQY
>14|TRBJ1-3|TRBV19
ASSIVSGKHRNTIY
>11|TRBJ2-2|TRBV18
ASSPFSPKELF
>15|NA|TRBV29-1
SVARRSGRAGGYEQY
>12|TRBJ2-7|TRBV2
ASRWDRDVREQY
>13|TRBJ1-5|TRBV19
ASSIGQGGNQPQH
>12|TRBJ2-7|TRBV11-2
ASSPHGGSYEQY
>11|TRBJ1-2|TRBV5-4
ASRGERQGSYT
>12|TRBJ2-1|TRBV11-3
ASSLGGRVDEQF
>15|TRBJ2-1|TRBV28
ASSPRDFSSSYNEQF
>14|TRBJ2-4|TRBV28
ASSSPRDGAKNIQY
>12|TRBJ2-7|TRBV4-3
ASSPSGENYEQY
>12|TRBJ1-1|TRBV27
ASSQDRADTEAF
>13|TRBJ1-1|TRBV13
ASSFQASLNTEAF
>12|TRBJ2-7|TRBV15
ATSSTAGSNEQY
>13|TRBJ2-2|TRBV5-1
ASSLVVAGAGELF
>10|TRBJ2-7|TRBV11-2
ASSLGSFEQY
>13|TRBJ2-3|TRBV5-6
ASSTGQVGTDTQY
>13|TRBJ2-1|TRBV19
ASSMRGPLFDEQF
>13|TRBJ1-5|TRBV6-6
ASSRDRVKDQPQH
>14|TRBJ2-3|TRBV29-1
SVVSAQGSFTDTQY
>11|TRBJ2-7|TRBV6-5
ASSYDSSYEQY
>8|TRBJ2-1|TRBV29-1
SVVTGEQF
>14|TRBJ1-2|TRBV16
ASSQSLAGSVWGYT